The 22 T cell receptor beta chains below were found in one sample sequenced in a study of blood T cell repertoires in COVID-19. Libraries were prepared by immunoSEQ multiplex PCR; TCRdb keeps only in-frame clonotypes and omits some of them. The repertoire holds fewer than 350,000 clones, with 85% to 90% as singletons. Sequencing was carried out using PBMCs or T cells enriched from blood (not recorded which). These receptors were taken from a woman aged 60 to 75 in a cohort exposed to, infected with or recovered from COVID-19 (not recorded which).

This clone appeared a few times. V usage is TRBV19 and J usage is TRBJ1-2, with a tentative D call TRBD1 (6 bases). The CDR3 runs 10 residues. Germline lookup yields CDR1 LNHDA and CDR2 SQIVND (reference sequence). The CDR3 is CATLQGGYTF. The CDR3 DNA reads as TGTGCTACCCTTCAGGGGGGCTACACCTTC.

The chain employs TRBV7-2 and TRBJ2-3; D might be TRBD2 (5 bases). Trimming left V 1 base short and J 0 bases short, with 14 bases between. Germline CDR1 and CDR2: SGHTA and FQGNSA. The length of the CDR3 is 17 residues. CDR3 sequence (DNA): TGTGCCAGCAGCTTAGGGCCGTCGGGGATGAGCACAGATACGCAGTATTTT. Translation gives CASSLGPSGMSTDTQYF. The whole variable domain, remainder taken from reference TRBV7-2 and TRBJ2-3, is GAGVSQSPSNKVTEKGKDVELRCDPISGHTALYWYRQSLGQGLEFLIYFQGNSAPDKSGLPSDRFSAERTGGSVSTLTIQRTQQEDSAVYLCASSLGPSGMSTDTQYFGPGTRLTVL.

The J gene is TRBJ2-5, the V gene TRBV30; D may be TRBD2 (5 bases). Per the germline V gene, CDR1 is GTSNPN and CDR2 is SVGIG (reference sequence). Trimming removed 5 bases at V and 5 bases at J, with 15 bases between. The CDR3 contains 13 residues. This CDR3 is CAWQARRRETQYF. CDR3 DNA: TGTGCCTGGCAAGCGAGGAGGAGGGAGACCCAGTACTTC.

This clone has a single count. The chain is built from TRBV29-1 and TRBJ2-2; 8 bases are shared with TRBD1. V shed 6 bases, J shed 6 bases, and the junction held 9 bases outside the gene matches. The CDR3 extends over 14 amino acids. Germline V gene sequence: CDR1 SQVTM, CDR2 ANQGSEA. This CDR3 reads CSVDSAGGSGELFF. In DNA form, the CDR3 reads TGCAGCGTCGACTCTGCAGGGGGCTCCGGGGAGCTGTTTTTT.

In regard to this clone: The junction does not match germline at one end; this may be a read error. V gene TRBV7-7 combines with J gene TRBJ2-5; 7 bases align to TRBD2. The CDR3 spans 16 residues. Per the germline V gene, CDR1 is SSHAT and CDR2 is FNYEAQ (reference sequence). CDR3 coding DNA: TGTGCTAGCAGCCGAGCCGGACTAGTCGGGCGAGAGACCCAGTACTTC. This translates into CASSRAGLVGRETQYF.

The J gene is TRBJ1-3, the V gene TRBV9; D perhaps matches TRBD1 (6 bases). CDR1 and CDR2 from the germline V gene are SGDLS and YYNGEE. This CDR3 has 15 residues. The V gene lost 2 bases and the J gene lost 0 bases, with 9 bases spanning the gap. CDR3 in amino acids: CASSVTGSSGNTIYF. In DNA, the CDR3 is TGTGCCAGCAGCGTTACAGGGAGCTCTGGAAACACCATATATTTT.

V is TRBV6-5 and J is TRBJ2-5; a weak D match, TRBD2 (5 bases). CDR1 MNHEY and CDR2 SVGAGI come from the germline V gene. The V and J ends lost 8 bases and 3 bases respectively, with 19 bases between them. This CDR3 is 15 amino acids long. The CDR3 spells CASGPPVPREETQYF. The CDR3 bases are TGTGCCAGCGGCCCCCCGGTACCGAGGGAAGAGACCCAGTACTTC.

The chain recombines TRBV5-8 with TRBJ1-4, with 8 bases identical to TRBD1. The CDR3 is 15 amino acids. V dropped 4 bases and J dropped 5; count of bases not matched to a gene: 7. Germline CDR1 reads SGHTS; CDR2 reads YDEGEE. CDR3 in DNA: TGTGCCAGCAGCCCAGGGACAGGTGGGAATGAAAAACTGTTTTTT. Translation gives CASSPGTGGNEKLFF.

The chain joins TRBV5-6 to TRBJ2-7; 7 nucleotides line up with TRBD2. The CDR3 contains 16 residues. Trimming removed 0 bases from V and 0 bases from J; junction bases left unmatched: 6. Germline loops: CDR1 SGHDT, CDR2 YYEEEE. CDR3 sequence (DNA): TGTGCCAGCAGCTTGGGCGGGAGTATCGCCTCCTACGAGCAGTACTTC. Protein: CASSLGGSIASYEQYF.

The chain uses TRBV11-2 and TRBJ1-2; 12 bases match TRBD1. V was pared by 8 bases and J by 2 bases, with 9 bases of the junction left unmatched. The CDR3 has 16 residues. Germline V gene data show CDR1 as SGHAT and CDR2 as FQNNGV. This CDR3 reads CASGPGTGGFNYGYTF. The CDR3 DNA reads TGTGCCAGCGGACCCGGGACAGGGGGCTTCAACTATGGCTACACCTTC.

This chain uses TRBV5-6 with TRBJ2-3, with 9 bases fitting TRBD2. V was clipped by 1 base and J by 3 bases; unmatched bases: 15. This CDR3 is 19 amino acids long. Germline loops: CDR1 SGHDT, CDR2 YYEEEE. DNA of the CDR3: TGTGCCAGCAGCTTGCGACTTAGCGGGAGAAAGATCGGAACAGATACGCAGTATTTT. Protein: CASSLRLSGRKIGTDTQYF.

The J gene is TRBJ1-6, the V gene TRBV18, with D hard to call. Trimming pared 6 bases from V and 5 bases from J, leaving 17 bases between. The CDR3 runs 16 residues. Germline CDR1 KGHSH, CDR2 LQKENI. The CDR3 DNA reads TGTGCCAGCTCTGATACCACACCAGTCAATAATTCACCCCTCCACTTT. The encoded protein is CASSDTTPVNNSPLHF. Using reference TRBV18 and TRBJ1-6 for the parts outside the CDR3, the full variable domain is NAGVMQNPRHLVRRRGQEARLRCSPMKGHSHVYWYRQLPEEGLKFMVYLQKENIIDESGMPKERFSAEFPKEGPSILRIQQVVRGDSAAYFCASSDTTPVNNSPLHFGNGTRLTVT.

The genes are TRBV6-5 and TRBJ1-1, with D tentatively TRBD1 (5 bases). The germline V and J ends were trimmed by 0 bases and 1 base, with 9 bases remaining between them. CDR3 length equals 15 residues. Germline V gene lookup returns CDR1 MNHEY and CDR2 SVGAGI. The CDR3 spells CASSYSRGKNTEAFF. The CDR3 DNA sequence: TGTGCCAGCAGTTACTCGCGGGGGAAGAACACTGAAGCTTTCTTT.

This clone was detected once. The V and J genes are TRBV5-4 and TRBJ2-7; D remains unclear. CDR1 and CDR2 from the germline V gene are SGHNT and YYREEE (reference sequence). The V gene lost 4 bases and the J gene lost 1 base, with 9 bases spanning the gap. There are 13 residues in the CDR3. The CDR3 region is CASSPTESYEQYF. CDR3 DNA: TGTGCCAGCAGCCCGACTGAATCCTACGAGCAGTACTTC.

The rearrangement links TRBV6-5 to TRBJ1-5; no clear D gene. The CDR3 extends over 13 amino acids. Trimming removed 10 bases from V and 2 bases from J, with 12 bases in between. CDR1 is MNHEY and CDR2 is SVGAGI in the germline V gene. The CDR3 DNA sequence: TGTGCCACCCAGCTAGCAGGCAATCAGCCCCAGCATTTT. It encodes CATQLAGNQPQHF.

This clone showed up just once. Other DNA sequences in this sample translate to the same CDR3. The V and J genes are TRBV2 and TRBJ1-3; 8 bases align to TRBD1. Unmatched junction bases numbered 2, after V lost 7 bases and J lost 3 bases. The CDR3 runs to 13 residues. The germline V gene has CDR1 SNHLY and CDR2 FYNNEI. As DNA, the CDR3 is TGTGCCAGCATAGACAGGGGTGGAAACACCATATATTTT. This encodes CASIDRGGNTIYF.

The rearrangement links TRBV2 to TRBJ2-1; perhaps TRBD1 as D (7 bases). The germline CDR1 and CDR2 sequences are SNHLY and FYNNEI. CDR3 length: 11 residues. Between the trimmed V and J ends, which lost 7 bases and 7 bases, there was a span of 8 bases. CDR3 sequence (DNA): TGTGCCAGCACAGGGGGGAATGAGCAGTTCTTC. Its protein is CASTGGNEQFF.

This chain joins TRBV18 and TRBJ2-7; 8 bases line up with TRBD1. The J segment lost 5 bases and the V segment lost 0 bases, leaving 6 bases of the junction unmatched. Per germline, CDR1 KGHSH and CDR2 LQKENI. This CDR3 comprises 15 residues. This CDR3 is CASSPPNRGMDEQYF. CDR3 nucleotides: TGTGCCAGCTCACCACCGAACAGGGGGATGGACGAGCAGTACTTC.

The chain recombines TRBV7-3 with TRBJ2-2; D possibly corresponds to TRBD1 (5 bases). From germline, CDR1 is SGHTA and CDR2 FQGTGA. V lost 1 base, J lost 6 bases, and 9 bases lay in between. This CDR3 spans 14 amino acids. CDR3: CASSLRGQSGELFF. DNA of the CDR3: TGTGCCAGCAGCTTAAGAGGACAATCCGGGGAGCTGTTTTTT.

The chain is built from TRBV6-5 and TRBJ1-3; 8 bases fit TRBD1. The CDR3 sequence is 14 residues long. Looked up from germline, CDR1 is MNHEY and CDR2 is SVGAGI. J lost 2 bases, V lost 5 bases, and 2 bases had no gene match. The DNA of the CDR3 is TGTGCCAGCAGTAGACAGGGGCCTGGAAACACCATATATTTT. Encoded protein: CASSRQGPGNTIYF.

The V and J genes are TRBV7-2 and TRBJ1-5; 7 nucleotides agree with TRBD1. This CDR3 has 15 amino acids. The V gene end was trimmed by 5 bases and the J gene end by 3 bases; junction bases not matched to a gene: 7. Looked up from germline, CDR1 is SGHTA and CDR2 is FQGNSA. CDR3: CASSPTGQINQPQHF. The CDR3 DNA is TGTGCCAGCAGCCCCACGGGACAGATCAATCAGCCCCAGCATTTT.

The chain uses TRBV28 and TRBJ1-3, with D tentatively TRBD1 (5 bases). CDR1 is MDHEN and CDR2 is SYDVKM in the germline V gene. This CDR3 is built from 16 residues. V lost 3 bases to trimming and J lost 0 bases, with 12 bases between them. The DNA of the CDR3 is TGTGCCAGCAGTTTCCCCACAGGTCCCTCTGGAAACACCATATATTTT. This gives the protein CASSFPTGPSGNTIYF.